The present T cell receptor (beta chain) was sequenced within a study of cytomegalovirus exposure and HLA in healthy donors. The CDR3 spans 15 residues. Trimming removed 4 bases at V and 0 bases at J, with 11 bases between. CDR1 is MNHEY and CDR2 is SVGAGI in the germline V gene. This table comes from immunoSEQ multiplex PCR, and its TCRdb copy is limited to in-frame clones, with some not included. The sample includes under 300,000 clones, around 89% of them seen just once. The chain links TRBV6-5 to TRBJ2-3, with D possibly TRBD2 on 5 matching bases. The sample consisted of PBMCs. This sequence was found in a woman aged 18-30 years in good health and CMV-seronegative. CDR3 sequence: CASSLRTASTDTQYF. The CDR3 DNA reads TGTGCCAGCAGTTTAAGGACTGCTAGCACAGATACGCAGTATTTT.